This T cell receptor (beta chain) was recorded in a study of control samples from healthy donors and cancer patients. V gave up 7 bases and J gave up 6 bases, with 4 bases separating them. This CDR3 has 11 residues. In germline, CDR1 is MNHEY, CDR2 SMNVEV (reference sequence). Generated by immunoSEQ multiplex PCR, the TCRdb table keeps only in-frame clones and is missing some. The sample carries roughly 150,000 clones, roughly 93% recorded once. The source material was blood. This chain joins TRBV27 and TRBJ1-6; D is undetermined. The receptor comes from a man aged 50 or older in good health. CDR3 DNA: TGTGCCAGCAAAAGTAATTCACCCCTCCACTTT. Protein product: CASKSNSPLHF.